This paragraph covers one T cell receptor (beta chain) sequence. Its antigen is currently unknown. TCRdb keeps only in-frame clones here, not all; method: immunoSEQ multiplex PCR. The sample contains some 63,000 clones, under 85% of which appear only once. CDR1 and CDR2 (germline): KGHSH, LQKENI. The CDR3 totals 15 residues. V lost 2 bases to trimming and J lost 4 bases, with 14 bases between them. The data were obtained in a study of vaccination effects on CD4 cells after COVID-19. Study context: Participants each got two BNT162b2 or mRNA-1273 vaccine doses. Two convalescent donors provided samples 16 days and one week before vaccination.

Subsequent to a culture period of 10 days, CD4+ T cells were isolated. The chain combines TRBV18 with TRBJ1-1, with D tentatively TRBD1 (6 bases). The source was CD4+ T cells from PBMCs cultured without peptide, collected before COVID-19 vaccination. The receptor comes from a human donor who had a prior SARS-CoV-2 infection. CDR3 nucleotides: TGTGCCAGCTCACCATCTTTGGGGGCGGGCACTGAAGCTTTCTTT. It encodes CASSPSLGAGTEAFF.